Each of the 32 T cell receptor beta chains below was sequenced from the same sample in a study of shared clonotypes between healthy human individuals (dated by TCRdb to about 2020). Libraries were constructed by the immunoSEQ multiplex PCR assay. TCRdb obtained this table from immuneACCESS and retained in-frame rearrangements with V and J assigned. These tables miss some clones; where compared with another copy, unresolved V genes account for less than half of the shortfall, and the remainder is unexplained. This sample is represented by 2 million to 3 million clones; more than 80% of them were singletons. About 0.13% of the sample rests with the top ten. The sequencing sample was made of naive CD4+ T cells sorted from blood. Per the publication, the cell subset or site label means: CD45RA+ positively selected. The receptors were gathered from a man aged 18-30 years in good health.

This rearrangement joins TRBV7-2 to TRBJ2-3, with a weak D call TRBD1 (5 bases). Germline V gene lookup returns CDR1 SGHTA and CDR2 FQGNSA. The CDR3 contains 15 residues. Trimming removed 5 bases from V and 4 bases from J, with 16 bases in between. The CDR3: CASSPKSGQADTQYF. Here the CDR3 DNA reads TGTGCCAGCAGCCCGAAATCAGGACAAGCAGATACGCAGTATTTT.

V gene TRBV5-5 combines with J gene TRBJ1-1; tentatively, D is TRBD1 (6 bases). V was clipped by 3 bases and J by 4 bases, with 19 bases between them. The germline gives CDR1 SGHKS, CDR2 YYEKEE (reference sequence). CDR3 length: 16 residues. The CDR3 DNA reads TGTGCCAGCAGCTGGGTGACAGGACCAAGGAGCACTGAAGCTTTCTTT. Protein: CASSWVTGPRSTEAFF. Complete variable domain (other parts from reference TRBV5-5 and TRBJ1-1): DAGVTQSPTHLIKTRGQQVTLRCSPISGHKSVSWYQQVLGQGPQFIFQYYEKEERGRGNFPDRFSARQFPNYSSELNVNALLLGDSALYLCASSWVTGPRSTEAFFGQGTRLTVV.

The chain recombines TRBV11-3 with TRBJ2-2; the match to TRBD1 covers 12 bases. The CDR3 length is 15 residues. V was pared by 5 bases and J by 7 bases, with 5 bases of the junction left unmatched. The germline V gene has CDR1 SGHNT and CDR2 YENEEA. The CDR3 spells CASSGGQGAFGELFF. The CDR3 nucleotides read TGTGCCAGCAGCGGGGGACAGGGGGCTTTCGGGGAGCTGTTTTTT.

The chain recombines TRBV7-6 with TRBJ2-2, with D tentatively TRBD2 (7 bases). The germline gives CDR1 SGHVS, CDR2 FNYEAQ. The V end lost 4 bases, the J end lost 7 bases, and 22 bases lay between the germline ends. This CDR3 has 17 residues. The CDR3 protein is CASSSHGGRTKGGELFF. CDR3 bases: TGTGCCAGCAGCTCCCACGGGGGGCGGACGAAGGGCGGGGAGCTGTTTTTT.

The chain is built from TRBV7-9 and TRBJ2-7, with 11 bases matching TRBD1. V was pared by 1 base and J by 3 bases, with 5 bases of the junction left unmatched. Germline values: CDR1 SEHNR, CDR2 FQNEAQ (reference sequence). CDR3 size: 16 residues. The CDR3 here is CASSLGTGGDRYEQYF. The CDR3 region has the DNA TGTGCCAGCAGCTTAGGGACAGGGGGCGATCGCTACGAGCAGTACTTC.

The chain joins TRBV27 to TRBJ2-7; TRBD2 aligns across 14 bases. The CDR3 spans 15 residues. The V gene's germline CDR1 is MNHEY and CDR2 SMNVEV (reference sequence). The J segment lost 2 bases and the V segment lost 5 bases, leaving 2 bases of the junction unmatched. DNA for the CDR3: TGTGCCAGCAGTGCGACTAGCGGGAGGGCCTACGAGCAGTACTTC. Translation gives CASSATSGRAYEQYF.

This chain uses TRBV6-1 with TRBJ1-5, with unresolved D. Between the trimmed V and J ends, which lost 7 bases and 3 bases, there was a span of 10 bases. There are 13 residues in the CDR3. Germline V gives CDR1 MNHNS, CDR2 SASEGT. This CDR3 is CASNYRINQPQHF. The DNA of the CDR3 is TGTGCCAGCAACTATAGAATCAATCAGCCCCAGCATTTT.

This clone has just one count. Distinct nucleotide sequences in the sample also encode this CDR3. The J gene is TRBJ1-4, the V gene TRBV28; 9 bases align to TRBD1. This CDR3 is 13 amino acids long. With V trimmed by 6 bases and J by 5 bases, 1 base remained unmatched. The germline CDR1 and CDR2 sequences are MDHEN and SYDVKM. The CDR3 spells CASRTGGNEKLFF. The CDR3 DNA reads as TGTGCCAGCAGGACAGGGGGAAATGAAAAACTGTTTTTT.

The rearrangement uses TRBV28 and TRBJ2-7; D is perhaps TRBD1 (6 bases). Germline V lookup: CDR1 MDHEN, CDR2 SYDVKM. The CDR3 is 18 residues long. V lost 6 bases and J 2 bases, leaving 26 bases between the germline ends. DNA of the CDR3: TGTGCCAGCAGCACCCTACAGGGTTATTGGTCGGATACCTACGAGCAGTACTTC. It translates to CASSTLQGYWSDTYEQYF.

This clone has just a few counts. The rearrangement links TRBV29-1 to TRBJ1-4, with 7 nucleotides matching TRBD1. The ends lost 6 bases at V and 7 bases at J; junction bases unmatched: 11. The CDR3 runs 14 residues. The germline V gene has CDR1 SQVTM and CDR2 ANQGSEA. CDR3 sequence (DNA): TGCAGCGTCGAGTTCAGGGGGAAAGGTGAAAAACTGTTTTTT. This sequence encodes CSVEFRGKGEKLFF.

The chain uses TRBV25-1 and TRBJ2-1; 8 positions match TRBD1. The CDR3 loop spans 14 amino acids. The germline V gene has CDR1 MGHDK and CDR2 SYGVNS. V gave up 5 bases and J gave up 9 bases; unmatched junction bases: 9. CDR3 nucleotides: TGTGCCAGCAGTTGGCAGGGGGCTAGAAGTGAGCAGTTCTTC. Its protein product is CASSWQGARSEQFF. Combining the CDR3 with reference TRBV25-1 and TRBJ2-1 gives the whole variable domain EADIYQTPRYLVIGTGKKITLECSQTMGHDKMYWYQQDPGMELHLIHYSYGVNSTEKGDLSSESTVSRIRTEHFPLTLESARPSHTSQYLCASSWQGARSEQFFGPGTRLTVL.

The chain combines TRBV5-4 with TRBJ2-5, with D unclear. The CDR3 length is 14 residues. Trimming cost V 6 bases and J 4 bases, with 16 bases left between them. CDR1 is SGHNT, CDR2 YYREEE, per germline (reference sequence). CDR3 sequence reads: CASTSGGSRETQYF. The CDR3 nucleotides are TGTGCCAGCACCTCGGGTGGTAGTCGAGAGACCCAGTACTTC.

V and J are TRBV7-3 and TRBJ2-3; 7 bases are shared with TRBD1. Germline-derived CDR1 and CDR2 are SGHTA and FQGTGA. With 10 bases clipped from V and 1 base from J, the junction kept 11 bases outside the gene matches. CDR3 length: 15 amino acids. This CDR3 is CATPLWDSRTDTQYF. In nucleotides, the CDR3 is TGTGCCACCCCACTATGGGACAGTCGCACAGATACGCAGTATTTT.

Details on this clone: This same CDR3 is encoded by further DNA sequences in the sample. The chain recombines TRBV5-1 with TRBJ2-2; possibly TRBD2 for D (7 bases). Germline values: CDR1 SGHRS, CDR2 YFSETQ. Deletions cut 0 bases from V and 6 bases from J, with 12 bases between. The CDR3 contains 15 residues. The CDR3 loop reads CASSLAQGGAGELFF. CDR3 nucleotide sequence: TGCGCCAGCAGCTTGGCCCAAGGGGGGGCCGGGGAGCTGTTTTTT.

This clone was seen just once. The chain links TRBV11-1 to TRBJ2-7; D perhaps matches TRBD1 (5 bases). The CDR3 totals 15 residues. With 5 bases removed from V and 2 bases from J, the gap between germline ends came to 16 bases. Germline V gives CDR1 SGHAT, CDR2 FQDESV (reference sequence). The CDR3 DNA reads TGTGCCAGCAGCCCCCCGACAGAGCTCACCTACGAGCAGTACTTC. It codes for CASSPPTELTYEQYF. The whole variable domain, remainder taken from reference TRBV11-1 and TRBJ2-7, is EAEVAQSPRYKITEKSQAVAFWCDPISGHATLYWYRQILGQGPELLVQFQDESVVDDSQLPKDRFSAERLKGVDSTLKIQPAELGDSAMYLCASSPPTELTYEQYFGPGTRLTVT.

The rearrangement joins TRBV25-1 to TRBJ2-4; tentatively, D is TRBD1 (6 bases). This CDR3 is built from 17 residues. The germline V gene encodes CDR1 MGHDK and CDR2 SYGVNS. The germline V and J ends were trimmed by 2 bases and 0 bases, with 14 bases remaining between them. The CDR3 DNA is TGTGCCAGCAGTGAACCTCTGGGCAGGGGAGCCAAAAACATTCAGTACTTC. Protein product: CASSEPLGRGAKNIQYF.

Concerning this clone: The sample carries other DNA sequences with the same CDR3. The V and J genes are TRBV18 and TRBJ2-7; a possible D gene is TRBD1 (6 bases). V lost 6 bases, J lost 3 bases, and 12 bases lay in between. Looked up from germline, CDR1 is KGHSH and CDR2 is LQKENI. The length of the CDR3 is 13 residues. The CDR3 protein is CASSPGHLYEQYF. The CDR3 DNA follows: TGTGCCAGCTCGCCGGGACACCTCTACGAGCAGTACTTC.

Note on this clone: This CDR3 is also generated by other DNA sequences in the sample. The chain combines TRBV20-1 with TRBJ1-1; D is uncertain. Germline V gene sequence: CDR1 DFQATT, CDR2 SNEGSKA (reference sequence). Trimming removed 5 bases at V and 1 base at J, with 5 bases between. CDR3 length: 11 amino acids. CDR3 region: CSAEGNTEAFF. Here the CDR3 DNA reads TGCAGTGCTGAGGGGAACACTGAAGCTTTCTTT.

The V call is TRBV7-9, the J call TRBJ2-5, with 9 bases fitting TRBD1. Losses at the gene ends were 3 bases for V and 12 bases for J; bases not matched to a gene: 2. CDR1 and CDR2 from the germline V gene are SEHNR and FQNEAQ (reference sequence). CDR3 length: 11 residues. The CDR3 loop is CASSFGTGKYF. For the CDR3, the DNA is TGTGCCAGCAGCTTCGGGACAGGGAAGTACTTC. The full variable domain, completed using reference TRBV7-9 and TRBJ2-5, is DTGVSQNPRHKITKRGQNVTFRCDPISEHNRLYWYRQTLGQGPEFLTYFQNEAQLEKSRLLSDRFSAERPKGSFSTLEIQRTEQGDSAMYLCASSFGTGKYFGPGTRLLVL.

The chain recombines TRBV29-1 with TRBJ1-1; weak D call: TRBD1 (5 bases). The CDR3 has 12 residues. V was shortened by 6 bases and J by 1 base, with 9 bases between the two germline ends. The germline V gene encodes CDR1 SQVTM and CDR2 ANQGSEA. The CDR3 loop reads CSVSGPNTEAFF. The CDR3 coding sequence is TGCAGCGTCTCAGGGCCGAACACTGAAGCTTTCTTT.

The chain recombines TRBV6-1 with TRBJ2-1; D is undetermined. The germline V gene has CDR1 MNHNS and CDR2 SASEGT. This CDR3 contains 13 residues. With 6 bases removed from V and 8 bases from J, the gap between germline ends came to 14 bases. The CDR3 DNA sequence: TGTGCCAGCAGCCACCCGGCGACTTATGAGCAGTTCTTC. The encoded protein is CASSHPATYEQFF.

This clone was recorded a few times. V and J are TRBV2 and TRBJ1-5; tentatively, D is TRBD1 (6 bases). The V gene lost 3 bases and the J gene lost 11 bases, with 11 bases spanning the gap. The CDR3 runs 12 residues. CDR1 is SNHLY and CDR2 is FYNNEI in the germline V gene. CDR3: CASSDLRGSQHF. Here the CDR3 DNA reads TGTGCCAGCAGTGATCTCAGGGGTTCCCAGCATTTT.

This rearrangement joins TRBV11-2 to TRBJ2-3, with 10 bases lining up with TRBD2. This CDR3 has 16 residues. Trimming at V came to 5 bases and at J to 4 bases, leaving 9 bases not matched to a gene. Germline V lookup: CDR1 SGHAT, CDR2 FQNNGV. DNA of the CDR3: TGTGCCAGCAGCGCATGGGAGCGGGAGGGGTCAGATACGCAGTATTTT. It encodes CASSAWEREGSDTQYF.

The chain links TRBV9 to TRBJ2-7; tentatively, D is TRBD2 (6 bases). This CDR3 spans 18 amino acids. The V gene's germline CDR1 is SGDLS and CDR2 YYNGEE. Trimming removed 0 bases at V and 6 bases at J, with 25 bases between. The CDR3 DNA follows: TGTGCCAGCAGCGTAGGCCCTGTGTCAGCGGCGGAGGGAGGCGAGCAGTACTTC. The encoded protein is CASSVGPVSAAEGGEQYF.

On this clone: This specimen includes other DNA sequences encoding the same CDR3. CDR3 sequence: CASSPTTSYGYTF. Here the CDR3 DNA reads TGTGCCAGCTCACCGACCACAAGCTATGGCTACACCTTC. The J gene is TRBJ1-2, the V gene TRBV18; D uncertain. V was trimmed by 3 bases and J by 4 bases, leaving 9 bases between them. The CDR3 covers 13 residues. CDR1 is KGHSH, CDR2 LQKENI, per germline.

CDR3 protein: CASSQDPRWAQYF. The CDR3 DNA reads as TGCGCCAGCAGCCAAGACCCCCGTTGGGCCCAGTACTTC. V and J are TRBV4-1 and TRBJ2-5; D is ambiguous. The CDR3 is 13 residues long. Germline V gene data show CDR1 as MGHRA and CDR2 as YSYEKL. Deletions cut 0 bases from V and 9 bases from J, with 11 bases between.

The gene calls are TRBV5-4 and TRBJ2-3; 7 bases are a match to TRBD2. The CDR3 has 16 residues. The V gene end was trimmed by 1 base and the J gene end by 0 bases; junction bases not matched to a gene: 5. The germline V gene has CDR1 SGHNT and CDR2 YYREEE (reference sequence). The CDR3: CASSLPSGASTDTQYF. CDR3 nucleotides: TGTGCCAGCAGCTTGCCAAGCGGGGCTAGCACAGATACGCAGTATTTT.

The sample holds a few counts of this clone. The chain employs TRBV18 and TRBJ1-1; 8 bases agree with TRBD1. Germline assignment: CDR1 KGHSH and CDR2 LQKENI. This CDR3 is 15 amino acids long. V dropped 3 bases and J dropped 4; count of bases not matched to a gene: 7. CDR3 sequence: CASSPSTGVGTEAFF. Written as DNA, the CDR3 is TGTGCCAGCTCACCGTCGACAGGGGTGGGCACTGAAGCTTTCTTT. Drawing the rest from reference TRBV18 and TRBJ1-1, the complete variable domain is NAGVMQNPRHLVRRRGQEARLRCSPMKGHSHVYWYRQLPEEGLKFMVYLQKENIIDESGMPKERFSAEFPKEGPSILRIQQVVRGDSAAYFCASSPSTGVGTEAFFGQGTRLTVV.

V and J are TRBV5-1 and TRBJ1-4, with D possibly TRBD1 on 5 matching bases. From germline, CDR1 is SGHRS and CDR2 YFSETQ. The CDR3 spans 14 residues. Trimming pared 3 bases from V and 5 bases from J, leaving 11 bases between. CDR3: CASSYGAGNEKLFF. The CDR3 DNA follows: TGCGCCAGCAGCTACGGTGCAGGGAATGAAAAACTGTTTTTT.

For this clone: This specimen includes other DNA sequences encoding the same CDR3. The genes are TRBV18 and TRBJ1-2; 7 positions agree with TRBD1. Germline V gene data show CDR1 as KGHSH and CDR2 as LQKENI. The V segment lost 2 bases and the J segment 5 bases; nucleotides outside the gene matches: 2. The CDR3 is 13 amino acids. CDR3 loop: CASSPGTEYGYTF. DNA for the CDR3: TGTGCCAGCTCACCAGGGACAGAGTATGGCTACACCTTC.

This clone has at least ten counts. The J gene is TRBJ2-7, the V gene TRBV10-3; D gene uncertain. V dropped 0 bases and J dropped 2 bases, with 11 bases sitting between them. Per germline, CDR1 ENHRY and CDR2 SYGVKD. This CDR3 is 15 amino acids long. In nucleotides, the CDR3 is TGTGCCATCAGTGAGTCGGAGACGGTTACCTACGAGCAGTACTTC. Translating it yields CAISESETVTYEQYF.

Only a few counts were recorded for this clone. The chain joins TRBV28 to TRBJ1-5, with TRBD1 identical over 7 bases. This CDR3 has 12 amino acids. Germline CDR1 MDHEN, CDR2 SYDVKM. V was pared by 6 bases and J by 7 bases, with 3 bases of the junction left unmatched. CDR3 amino acids: CASSLQGQPQHF. CDR3 in DNA: TGTGCCAGCAGCTTACAGGGGCAGCCCCAGCATTTT.